The 18 T cell receptor beta chains below come from one sample, sequenced in a study of T cell responses to AZD1222 COVID-19 vaccine. Clones were read by immunoSEQ multiplex PCR, and TCRdb kept only the in-frame ones, dropping some. This sample has approximately 99,000 clones; 87% occur once, and the top ten carry 2.9%. Source: peripheral blood, taken on day 0 of AZD1222 vaccination. The receptors stem from an adult in good health.

The gene calls are TRBV14 and TRBJ1-2, with a tentative D call TRBD1 (5 bases). Trimming removed 5 bases from V and 4 bases from J, with 11 bases in between. This CDR3 is 13 amino acids long. Germline lookup yields CDR1 SGHDN and CDR2 FVKESK. CDR3 sequence: CASSELGAYGYTF. The CDR3 region has the DNA TGTGCCAGCAGCGAACTCGGGGCCTATGGCTACACCTTC.

In its sample, this clone was seen a few times. The rearrangement links TRBV18 to TRBJ1-1, with unresolved D. CDR3 length: 13 amino acids. The germline V gene encodes CDR1 KGHSH and CDR2 LQKENI. With 5 bases removed from V and 1 base from J, the gap between germline ends came to 8 bases. The chain's CDR3 is CASSTARNTEAFF. DNA for the CDR3: TGTGCCAGCTCAACGGCACGGAACACTGAAGCTTTCTTT.

This rearrangement joins TRBV30 to TRBJ1-5; TRBD1 is a possible D gene (6 bases). The CDR3 extends over 16 amino acids. V shed 0 bases and J shed 6 bases, with 18 bases lying between them. Germline CDR1 reads GTSNPN; CDR2 reads SVGIG (reference sequence). The CDR3 sequence is CAWSVGKGGAGQPQHF. The CDR3 DNA is TGTGCCTGGAGTGTGGGGAAAGGGGGGGCTGGTCAGCCCCAGCATTTT.

Only one count was recorded for this clone. V and J are TRBV7-8 and TRBJ2-3; D is unresolved. The CDR3 has 19 amino acids. Trimming left V 2 bases short and J 2 bases short, with 23 bases between. Germline V gives CDR1 SGHVS, CDR2 FQNEAQ. This chain's CDR3 is CASSLRSMFQGRSTDTQYF. The DNA for the CDR3 is TGTGCCAGCAGCTTACGGAGTATGTTCCAAGGACGGTCCACAGATACGCAGTATTTT. The full variable domain, rest sourced from reference TRBV7-8 and TRBJ2-3, is GAGVSQSPRYKVAKRGQDVALRCDPISGHVSLFWYQQALGQGPEFLTYFQNEAQLDKSGLPSDRFFAERPEGSVSTLKIQRTQQEDSAVYLCASSLRSMFQGRSTDTQYFGPGTRLTVL.

This clone has only one observation. The chain recombines TRBV19 with TRBJ1-2, with 7 bases fitting TRBD1. V shed 8 bases and J 1 base; nucleotides not matched to a gene: 16. CDR3 length: 17 residues. Germline V lookup: CDR1 LNHDA, CDR2 SQIVND (reference sequence). In DNA, the CDR3 is TGTGCCAGTGAGGGAAGGGGGCAGGACGACTTTAACTATGGCTACACCTTC. This translates into CASEGRGQDDFNYGYTF.

The chain carries TRBV3-1 (or the pseudogene TRBV3-2) and TRBJ1-1, with D perhaps TRBD1 (6 bases). Trimming took off 0 bases at V and 8 bases at J, with 10 bases between the two ends. Per the germline V gene, CDR1 is LGHDT and CDR2 is YNNKEL (reference sequence). The CDR3 has 13 amino acids. CDR3 protein: CASSQDIQGEAFF. CDR3 sequence (DNA): TGTGCCAGCAGCCAAGATATACAGGGCGAAGCTTTCTTT.

The chain joins TRBV5-5 to TRBJ1-3; a weak D match, TRBD1 (6 bases). Trimming stripped 1 base from V and 8 bases from J, with 10 bases between. Germline values: CDR1 SGHKS, CDR2 YYEKEE (reference sequence). This CDR3 is built from 13 residues. CDR3 DNA sequence: TGTGCCAGCAGCTTGACAGGGATACACACCATATATTTT. Protein: CASSLTGIHTIYF.

The chain uses TRBV9 and TRBJ1-2; 7 bases line up with TRBD1. Germline loops: CDR1 SGDLS, CDR2 YYNGEE. The V and J ends lost 4 bases and 8 bases, in that order; junction bases with no gene match: 5. The CDR3 covers 12 residues. The CDR3 region is CASSTRTGGYTF. The CDR3 DNA is TGTGCCAGCAGCACACGGACAGGCGGCTACACCTTC.

The chain is built from TRBV11-2 and TRBJ1-6; weak D call: TRBD1 (6 bases). The CDR3 length is 13 residues. Germline CDR1 SGHAT, CDR2 FQNNGV. Trimming stripped 8 bases from V and 10 bases from J, with 15 bases between. The CDR3 sequence is CASAAQGQSPLHF. Written as DNA, the CDR3 is TGTGCCAGCGCGGCACAGGGTCAATCACCCCTCCACTTT.

The J gene is TRBJ1-5, the V gene TRBV4-1; tentatively, D is TRBD1 (5 bases). The CDR3 is 15 residues long. The germline V gene has CDR1 MGHRA and CDR2 YSYEKL. The ends were cut back, 6 bases at V and 0 bases at J, with 12 bases in the middle. The CDR3 is CASREMTVSNQPQHF. DNA of the CDR3: TGCGCCAGCAGGGAGATGACAGTTAGCAATCAGCCCCAGCATTTT.

CDR3 residues: CSARTGAGLNTEAFF. In DNA, the CDR3 is TGCAGCGCCAGGACAGGGGCTGGCCTGAACACTGAAGCTTTCTTT. The rearrangement links TRBV29-1 to TRBJ1-1, with 9 bases aligning to TRBD1. The CDR3 totals 15 residues. The trim removed 7 bases at V and 0 bases at J, leaving 9 bases unmatched. Germline lookup yields CDR1 SQVTM and CDR2 ANQGSEA.

The rearrangement joins TRBV15 to TRBJ2-1; D is uncertain. The CDR3 length is 13 residues. The germline CDR1 and CDR2 sequences are LNHNV and YYDKDF (reference sequence). V was pared by 0 bases and J by 4 bases, with 4 bases between. The CDR3 coding sequence is TGTGCCACCAGCAGAGACAGGTACAATGAGCAGTTCTTC. It codes for CATSRDRYNEQFF.

CDR3 sequence (DNA): TGTGCCAGCAGATCAGGGTCGGGGGAGCAGTACGTC. Amino acids: CASRSGSGEQYV. The chain links TRBV2 to TRBJ2-7; D is possibly TRBD1 or TRBD2 (5 bases each). CDR1 and CDR2 from the germline V gene are SNHLY and FYNNEI. Between the trimmed V and J ends, which lost 6 bases and 7 bases, there was a span of 13 bases. The CDR3 runs to 12 residues.

The chain has TRBV19 and TRBJ2-3; 10 positions match TRBD1. This CDR3 spans 17 amino acids. From germline, CDR1 is LNHDA and CDR2 SQIVND (reference sequence). With 10 bases clipped from V and 3 bases from J, the junction kept 16 bases outside the gene matches. The CDR3 here is CATRKGVWGQGTDTQYF. CDR3 nucleotides: TGTGCCACTCGAAAGGGGGTATGGGGACAGGGGACAGATACGCAGTATTTT. Full variable domain (missing parts from reference TRBV19 and TRBJ2-3): DGGITQSPKYLFRKEGQNVTLSCEQNLNHDAMYWYRQDPGQGLRLIYYSQIVNDFQKGDIAEGYSVSREKKESFPLTVTSAQKNPTAFYLCATRKGVWGQGTDTQYFGPGTRLTVL.

J is TRBJ1-4 and V is TRBV7-8; TRBD1 might be the D (5 bases). Per the germline V gene, CDR1 is SGHVS and CDR2 is FQNEAQ. The V end lost 4 bases, the J end lost 11 bases, and 11 bases lay between the germline ends. The CDR3 is made up of 12 amino acids. The DNA for the CDR3 is TGTGCCAGCAGCTCCAGGGAGGGGAAACTGTTTTTT. Translated: CASSSREGKLFF. Together with reference TRBV7-8 and TRBJ1-4, the CDR3 gives the full variable domain: GAGVSQSPRYKVAKRGQDVALRCDPISGHVSLFWYQQALGQGPEFLTYFQNEAQLDKSGLPSDRFFAERPEGSVSTLKIQRTQQEDSAVYLCASSSREGKLFFGSGTQLSVL.

The gene calls are TRBV15 and TRBJ2-5, with D unclear. V was trimmed by 0 bases and J by 2 bases, leaving 10 bases between them. CDR3 length equals 15 residues. From germline, CDR1 is LNHNV and CDR2 YYDKDF (reference sequence). CDR3 nucleotides: TGTGCCACCAGCAGAGATCGTAGTGTTCAAGAGACCCAGTACTTC. Encoded protein: CATSRDRSVQETQYF.

The chain uses TRBV19 and TRBJ1-1; no definite D call. This CDR3 has 14 residues. The germline V gene has CDR1 LNHDA and CDR2 SQIVND (reference sequence). The germline V and J ends were trimmed by 2 bases and 3 bases, with 10 bases remaining between them. The CDR3 DNA reads TGTGCCAGTAGTATACTGGGATCGTACACTGAAGCTTTCTTT. This translates into CASSILGSYTEAFF.

V gene TRBV5-6 combines with J gene TRBJ2-1, with 7 nucleotides matching TRBD2. The germline gives CDR1 SGHDT, CDR2 YYEEEE. With V trimmed by 2 bases and J by 4 bases, 3 bases remained unmatched. There are 14 residues in the CDR3. The CDR3 DNA follows: TGTGCCAGCAGCTTCTGGGGAGGGTACAATGAGCAGTTCTTC. Amino acid sequence: CASSFWGGYNEQFF.